This TCR beta chain was sequenced in a study of shared clonotypes between healthy human individuals. The repertoire was sequenced with immunoSEQ multiplex PCR; TCRdb's copy has only in-frame clones and lacks some. The sample comprises some 2,000,000 clones, roughly 95% of which are singletons, and more than 0.95% rests with the top ten. Germline values: CDR1 SGHAT, CDR2 FQNNGV. The CDR3 covers 14 residues. In the case of this clone: Its antigen remains unidentified. A junction boundary mismatches the germline segment, possibly from a read error.

Study outcomes and limitations: Clonotype sharing among donors likely depends on sequencing depth. Generally, estimated richness proved larger in naive subsets than it did in memory subsets.

CD45RO-negative, CCR7-positively selected cells formed the naive CD8 fraction, excluding terminally differentiated effector memory CD45RA+ cells. Sequencing was carried out using naive CD8+ T cells sorted from blood. This sequence joins TRBV11-2 and TRBJ2-1; tentative D call: TRBD2 (5 bases). This receptor was identified in a young man in good health. The CDR3 sequence: CASSRASWVNEQFF. CDR3 bases: TGCGCCAGCAGCCGGGCTAGCTGGGTGAATGAGCAGTTCTTC.